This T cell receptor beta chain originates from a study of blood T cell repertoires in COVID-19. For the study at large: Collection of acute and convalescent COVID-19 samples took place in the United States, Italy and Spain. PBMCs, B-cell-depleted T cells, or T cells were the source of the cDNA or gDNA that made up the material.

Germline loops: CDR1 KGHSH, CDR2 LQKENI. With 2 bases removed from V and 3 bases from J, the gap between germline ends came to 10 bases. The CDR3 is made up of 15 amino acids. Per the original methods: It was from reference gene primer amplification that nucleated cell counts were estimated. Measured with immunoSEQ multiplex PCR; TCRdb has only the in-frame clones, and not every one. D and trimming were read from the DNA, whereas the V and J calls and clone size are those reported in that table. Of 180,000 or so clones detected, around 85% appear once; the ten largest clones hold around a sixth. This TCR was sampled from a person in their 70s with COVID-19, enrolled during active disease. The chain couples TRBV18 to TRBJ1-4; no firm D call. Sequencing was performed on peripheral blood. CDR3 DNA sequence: TGTGCCAGCTCACCAAGAACCAGGCCTAATGAAAAACTGTTTTTT. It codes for CASSPRTRPNEKLFF. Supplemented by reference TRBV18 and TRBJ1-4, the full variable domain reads NAGVMQNPRHLVRRRGQEARLRCSPMKGHSHVYWYRQLPEEGLKFMVYLQKENIIDESGMPKERFSAEFPKEGPSILRIQQVVRGDSAAYFCASSPRTRPNEKLFFGSGTQLSVL.